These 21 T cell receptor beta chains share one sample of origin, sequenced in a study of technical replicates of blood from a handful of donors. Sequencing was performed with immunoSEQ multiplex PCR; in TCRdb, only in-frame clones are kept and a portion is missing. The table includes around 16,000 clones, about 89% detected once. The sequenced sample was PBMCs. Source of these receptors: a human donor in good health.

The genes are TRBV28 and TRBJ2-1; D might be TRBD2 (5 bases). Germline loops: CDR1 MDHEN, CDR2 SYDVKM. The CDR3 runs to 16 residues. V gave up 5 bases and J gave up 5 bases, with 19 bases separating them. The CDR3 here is CASSPVGVPGDNEQFF. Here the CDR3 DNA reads TGTGCCAGCAGTCCGGTGGGAGTCCCCGGGGACAATGAGCAGTTCTTC.

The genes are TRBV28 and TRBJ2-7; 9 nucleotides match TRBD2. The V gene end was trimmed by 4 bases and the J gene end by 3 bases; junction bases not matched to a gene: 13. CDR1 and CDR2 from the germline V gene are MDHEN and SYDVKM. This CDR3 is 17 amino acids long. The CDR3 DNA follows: TGTGCCAGCAGTTCTCTGCCGGGACTAGCTCAGAACTACGAGCAGTACTTC. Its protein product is CASSSLPGLAQNYEQYF.

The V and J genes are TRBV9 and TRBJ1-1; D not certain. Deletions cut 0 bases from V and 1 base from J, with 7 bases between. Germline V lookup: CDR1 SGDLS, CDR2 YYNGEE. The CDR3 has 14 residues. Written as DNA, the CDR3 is TGTGCCAGCAGCGTAGTGGCGGGGAACACTGAAGCTTTCTTT. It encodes CASSVVAGNTEAFF.

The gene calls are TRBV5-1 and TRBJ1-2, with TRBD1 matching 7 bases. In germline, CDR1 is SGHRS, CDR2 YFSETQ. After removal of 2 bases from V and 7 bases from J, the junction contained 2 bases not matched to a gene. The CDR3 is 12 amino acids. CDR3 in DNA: TGCGCCAGCAGCTTACAGGGGTCTGGCTACACCTTC. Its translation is CASSLQGSGYTF.

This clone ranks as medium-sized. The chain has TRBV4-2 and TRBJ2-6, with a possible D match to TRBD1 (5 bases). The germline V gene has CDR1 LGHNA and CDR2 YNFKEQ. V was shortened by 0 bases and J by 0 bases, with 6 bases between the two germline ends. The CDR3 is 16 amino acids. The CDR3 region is CASSQDQGSGANVLTF. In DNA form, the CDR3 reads TGTGCCAGCAGCCAAGATCAGGGCTCTGGGGCCAACGTCCTGACTTTC.

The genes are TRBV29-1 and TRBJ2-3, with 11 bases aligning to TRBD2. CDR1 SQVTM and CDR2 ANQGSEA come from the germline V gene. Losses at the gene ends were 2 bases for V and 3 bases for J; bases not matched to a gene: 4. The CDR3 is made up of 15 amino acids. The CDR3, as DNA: TGCAGCGTTGAAAGCCTAGCGGGAGGTACAGATACGCAGTATTTT. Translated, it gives CSVESLAGGTDTQYF.

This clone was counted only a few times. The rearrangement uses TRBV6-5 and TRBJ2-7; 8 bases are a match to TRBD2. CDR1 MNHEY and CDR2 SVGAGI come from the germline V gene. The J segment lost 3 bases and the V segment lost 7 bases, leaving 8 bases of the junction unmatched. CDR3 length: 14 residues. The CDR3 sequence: CASTELSGSYEQYF. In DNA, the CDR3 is TGTGCCAGCACCGAGCTGAGCGGGAGCTACGAGCAGTACTTC.

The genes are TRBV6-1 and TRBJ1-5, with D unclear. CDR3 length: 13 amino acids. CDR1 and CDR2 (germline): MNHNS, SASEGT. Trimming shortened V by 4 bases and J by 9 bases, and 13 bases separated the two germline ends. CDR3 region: CASSGGELRPQHF. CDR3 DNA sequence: TGTGCCAGCAGTGGCGGCGAGCTACGGCCCCAGCATTTT.

CDR3 amino acids: CASSRTGNEKLFF. In DNA form, the CDR3 reads TGTGCCAGCAGTAGGACGGGGAATGAAAAACTGTTTTTT. The chain is built from TRBV27 and TRBJ1-4, with D uncertain. This CDR3 spans 13 amino acids. Germline values: CDR1 MNHEY, CDR2 SMNVEV (reference sequence). Trimming pared 5 bases from V and 5 bases from J, leaving 9 bases between.

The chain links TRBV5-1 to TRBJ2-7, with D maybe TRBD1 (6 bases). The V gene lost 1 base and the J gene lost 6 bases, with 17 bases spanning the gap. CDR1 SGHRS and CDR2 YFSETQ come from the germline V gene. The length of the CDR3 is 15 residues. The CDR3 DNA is TGCGCCAGCAGCTTGATGGGGGCCGGGGCTAGCGAGCAGTACTTC. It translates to CASSLMGAGASEQYF.

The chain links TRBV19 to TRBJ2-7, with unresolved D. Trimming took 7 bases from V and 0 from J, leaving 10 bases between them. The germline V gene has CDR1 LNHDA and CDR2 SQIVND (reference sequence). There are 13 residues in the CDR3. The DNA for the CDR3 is TGTGCCAGTACACCAGGCAGCTCCTACGAGCAGTACTTC. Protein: CASTPGSSYEQYF. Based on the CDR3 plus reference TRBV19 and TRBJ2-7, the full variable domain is DGGITQSPKYLFRKEGQNVTLSCEQNLNHDAMYWYRQDPGQGLRLIYYSQIVNDFQKGDIAEGYSVSREKKESFPLTVTSAQKNPTAFYLCASTPGSSYEQYFGPGTRLTVT.

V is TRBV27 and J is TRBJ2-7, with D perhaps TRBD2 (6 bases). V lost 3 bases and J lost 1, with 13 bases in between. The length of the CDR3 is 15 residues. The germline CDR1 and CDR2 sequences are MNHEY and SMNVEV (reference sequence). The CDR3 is CASSFGGIPSYEQYF. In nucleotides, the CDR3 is TGTGCCAGCAGTTTCGGCGGGATTCCGTCCTACGAGCAGTACTTC.

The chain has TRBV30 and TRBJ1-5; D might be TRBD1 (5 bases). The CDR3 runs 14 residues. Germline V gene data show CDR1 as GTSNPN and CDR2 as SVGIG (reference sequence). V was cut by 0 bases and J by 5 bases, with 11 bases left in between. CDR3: CAWSVNRNDQPQHF. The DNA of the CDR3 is TGTGCCTGGAGTGTAAACAGGAACGATCAGCCCCAGCATTTT.

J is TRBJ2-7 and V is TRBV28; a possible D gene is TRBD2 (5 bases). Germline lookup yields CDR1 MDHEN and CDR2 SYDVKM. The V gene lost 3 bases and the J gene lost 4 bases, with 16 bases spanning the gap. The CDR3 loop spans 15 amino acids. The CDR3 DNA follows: TGTGCCAGCAGTTTTGGTGGCCCGCCGGGGTACGAGCAGTACTTC. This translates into CASSFGGPPGYEQYF.

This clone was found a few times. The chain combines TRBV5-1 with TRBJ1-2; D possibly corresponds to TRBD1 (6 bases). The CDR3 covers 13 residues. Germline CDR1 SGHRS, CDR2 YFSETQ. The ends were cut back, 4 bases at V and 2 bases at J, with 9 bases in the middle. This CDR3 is CASSPGQNYGYTF. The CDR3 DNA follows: TGCGCCAGCAGCCCCGGACAGAACTATGGCTACACCTTC.

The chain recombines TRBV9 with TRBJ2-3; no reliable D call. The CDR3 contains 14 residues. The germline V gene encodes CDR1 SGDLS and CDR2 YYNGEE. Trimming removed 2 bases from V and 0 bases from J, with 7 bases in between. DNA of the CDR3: TGTGCCAGCAGCGTCGACGGGAGCACAGATACGCAGTATTTT. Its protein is CASSVDGSTDTQYF.

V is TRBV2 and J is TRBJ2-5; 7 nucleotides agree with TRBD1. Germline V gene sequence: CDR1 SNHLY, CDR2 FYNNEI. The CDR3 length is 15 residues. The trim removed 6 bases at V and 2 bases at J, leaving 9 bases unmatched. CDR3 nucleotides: TGTGCCAGCAGCAGACAGGGACGAGGGCAAGAGACCCAGTACTTC. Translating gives CASSRQGRGQETQYF.

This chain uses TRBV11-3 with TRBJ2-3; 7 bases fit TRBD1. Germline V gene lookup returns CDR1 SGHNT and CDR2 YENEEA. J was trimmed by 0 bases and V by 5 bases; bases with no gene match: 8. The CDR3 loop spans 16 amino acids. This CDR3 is CASSPGTDASTDTQYF. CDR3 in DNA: TGTGCCAGCAGCCCCGGGACAGACGCTAGCACAGATACGCAGTATTTT.

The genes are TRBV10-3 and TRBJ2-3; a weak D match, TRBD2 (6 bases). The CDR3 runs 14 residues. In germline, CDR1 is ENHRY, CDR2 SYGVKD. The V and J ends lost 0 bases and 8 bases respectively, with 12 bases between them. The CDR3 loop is CAISESEGTLTQYF. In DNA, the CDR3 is TGTGCCATCAGTGAGTCGGAGGGGACCCTTACGCAGTATTTT.

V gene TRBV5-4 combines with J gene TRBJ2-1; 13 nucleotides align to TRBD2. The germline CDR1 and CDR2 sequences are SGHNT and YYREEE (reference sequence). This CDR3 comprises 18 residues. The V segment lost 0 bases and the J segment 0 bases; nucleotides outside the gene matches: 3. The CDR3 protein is CASSLGTSGSFSYNEQFF. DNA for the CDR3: TGTGCCAGCAGCTTGGGGACTAGCGGGAGCTTCTCCTACAATGAGCAGTTCTTC.

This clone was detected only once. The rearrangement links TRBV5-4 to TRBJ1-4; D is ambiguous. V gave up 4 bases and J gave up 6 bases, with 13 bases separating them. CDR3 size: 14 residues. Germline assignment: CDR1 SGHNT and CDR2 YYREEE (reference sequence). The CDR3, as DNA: TGTGCCAGCAGCAGCGGAAGGGTTGATGAAAAACTGTTTTTT. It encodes CASSSGRVDEKLFF.